This T cell receptor (beta chain) was obtained from a study of blood T cells in healthy people across ages. The CDR3 length is 14 residues. Germline lookup yields CDR1 SGHTA and CDR2 FQGNSA. Trimming pared 5 bases from V and 1 base from J, leaving 11 bases between. Primers used in a second PCR of roughly 6 to 11 cycles were a sample-barcoded 5' primer and a J-beta primer mix. TCRdb analysed the 5' RACE reads with MiXCR anew, one entry per CDR3 protein. In the table there are 710,000 or so distinct CDR3 sequences, about a fifth of which are singletons. The chain combines TRBV7-2 with TRBJ2-5, with D maybe TRBD2 (5 bases). This TCR came from a man between 65 and 80 years old in good health. Source material: blood. CDR3 region: CASSPSGFQETQYF. CDR3 nucleotides: TGTGCCAGCAGCCCAAGCGGATTCCAAGAGACCCAGTACTTC. Full variable domain (rest looked up from reference TRBV7-2 and TRBJ2-5): GAGVSQSPSNKVTEKGKDVELRCDPISGHTALYWYRQSLGQGLEFLIYFQGNSAPDKSGLPSDRFSAERTGGSVSTLTIQRTQQEDSAVYLCASSPSGFQETQYFGPGTRLLVL.